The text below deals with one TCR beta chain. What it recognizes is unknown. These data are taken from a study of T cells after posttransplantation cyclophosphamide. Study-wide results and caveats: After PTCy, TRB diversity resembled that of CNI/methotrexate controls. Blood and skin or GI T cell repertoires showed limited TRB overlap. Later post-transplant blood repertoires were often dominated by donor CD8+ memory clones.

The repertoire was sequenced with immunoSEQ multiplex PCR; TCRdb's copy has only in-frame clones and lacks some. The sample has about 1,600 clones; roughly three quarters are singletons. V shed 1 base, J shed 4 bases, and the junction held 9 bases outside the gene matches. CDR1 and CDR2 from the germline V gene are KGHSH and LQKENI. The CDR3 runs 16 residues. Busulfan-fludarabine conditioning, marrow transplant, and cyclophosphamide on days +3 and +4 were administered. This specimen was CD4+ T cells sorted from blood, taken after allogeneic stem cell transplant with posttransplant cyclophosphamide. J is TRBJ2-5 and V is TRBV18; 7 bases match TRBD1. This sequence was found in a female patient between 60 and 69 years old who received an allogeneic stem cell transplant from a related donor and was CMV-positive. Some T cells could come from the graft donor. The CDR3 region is CASSPQSGGDGETQYF. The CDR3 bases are TGTGCCAGCTCACCACAATCAGGGGGAGATGGAGAGACCCAGTACTTC.